These T cell receptor beta chains were read from a single sample in a study of blood T cell repertoires in COVID-19. The method was immunoSEQ multiplex PCR; TCRdb's version includes in-frame clones alone and lacks a portion of them. The sample carries 400,000 or so clones, more than 75% recorded once. Material for sequencing was peripheral blood. The source is a human donor in a cohort sampled during active COVID-19. CDR3s include the opening cysteine and the closing phenylalanine or tryptophan. D genes are given only for firm matches. Expanded clones get a size class; other rows say once, few or many, or leave the size out.

v_gene,j_gene,d_gene,abundance,CDR3aa,CDR3nt
TRBV27,TRBJ1-1,-,-,CASRGGPMNTEAFF,TGTGCCAGCAGGGGGGGGCCCATGAACACTGAAGCTTTCTTT
TRBV5-1,TRBJ2-1,-,-,CASSGSLGGPNEQFF,TGCGCCAGCAGCGGATCCCTGGGGGGGCCGAATGAGCAGTTCTTC
TRBV19,TRBJ2-5,TRBD1,-,CASSIGGDRGETQYF,TGTGCCAGTAGTATTGGGGGCGACAGGGGCGAGACCCAGTACTTC
TRBV6-5,TRBJ1-5,-,-,CASSSRQEINQPQHF,TGTGCCAGCAGTTCAAGACAGGAAATCAATCAGCCCCAGCATTTT
TRBV6-5,TRBJ1-6,TRBD1,-,CASSFGTVRVSPLHF,TGTGCCAGCAGCTTTGGGACAGTGAGGGTCTCACCCCTCCACTTT
TRBV3-1/TRBV3-2,TRBJ2-1,TRBD2,-,CASSQGRRGGLHNEQFF,TGTGCCAGCAGCCAAGGAAGGCGGGGGGGCCTCCACAATGAGCAGTTCTTC
TRBV5-1,TRBJ2-5,-,-,CASSLMGAPVYAETQYF,TGCGCCAGCAGCTTGATGGGGGCCCCGGTATATGCGGAGACCCAGTACTTC
TRBV2,TRBJ2-3,-,-,CASSEDGTSTDTQYF,TGTGCCAGCAGTGAAGACGGTACTAGCACAGATACGCAGTATTTT
TRBV30,TRBJ2-1,TRBD2,-,CAWSRGSIDEQFF,TGTGCCTGGAGTCGCGGGAGTATAGATGAGCAGTTCTTC
TRBV7-3,TRBJ2-5,TRBD1,-,CASSRGTGEETQYF,TGTGCCAGCTCGCGGGGGACAGGGGAAGAGACCCAGTACTTC
TRBV10-3,TRBJ2-7,TRBD1,-,CAISSTGTSYEQYF,TGTGCCATCAGCTCGACAGGGACCTCCTACGAGCAGTACTTC
TRBV28,TRBJ2-1,-,-,CASTTPSSYNEQFF,TGTGCCAGCACCACTCCTAGCTCCTACAATGAGCAGTTCTTC
TRBV19,TRBJ1-1,TRBD1,-,CASNKGARTEAFF,TGTGCCAGTAACAAGGGGGCGCGGACTGAAGCTTTCTTT
TRBV5-1,TRBJ1-3,TRBD1,once,CASSPRQGPGNTIYF,TGCGCCAGCAGCCCGAGACAGGGTCCTGGAAACACCATATATTTT
TRBV5-7,TRBJ1-2,-,-,CAAQGTVEGYTF,TGTGCGGCCCAGGGGACGGTCGAAGGCTACACCTTC
TRBV28,TRBJ1-1,-,-,CASSLLTHTEAFF,TGTGCCAGCAGTTTATTGACACACACTGAAGCTTTCTTT
TRBV20-1,TRBJ2-3,TRBD2,-,CSASWGMHTSGNLRGTDTQYF,TGCAGTGCTAGTTGGGGGATGCACACTAGCGGGAACCTCAGGGGCACAGATACGCAGTATTTT
TRBV19,TRBJ2-5,-,-,CASSIAGTQETQYF,TGTGCCAGTAGTATAGCGGGTACCCAAGAGACCCAGTACTTC
TRBV7-7,TRBJ2-1,TRBD2,-,CASSSLAGEDNEQFF,TGTGCTAGCAGCTCACTAGCGGGGGAAGACAATGAGCAGTTCTTC
TRBV6-5,TRBJ2-7,-,-,CASSREKSSYEQYF,TGTGCCAGCAGCCGTGAGAAGAGCTCCTACGAGCAGTACTTC
TRBV3-1/TRBV3-2,TRBJ2-5,TRBD2,-,CASSQVPGSGGANQETQYF,TGTGCCAGCAGCCAAGTTCCGGGTTCCGGGGGGGCTAACCAAGAGACCCAGTACTTC
TRBV6-5,TRBJ1-6,-,-,CASSPGEIHNSPLHF,TGTGCCAGCAGCCCCGGGGAAATCCATAATTCACCCCTCCACTTT
TRBV5-4,TRBJ1-3,-,few,CASSLAGVPGNTIYF,TGTGCCAGCAGCCTCGCAGGGGTACCTGGAAACACCATATATTTT
TRBV3-1/TRBV3-2,TRBJ2-5,TRBD2,-,CASSQVPYGASGRQETQYF,TGTGCCAGCAGCCAAGTCCCTTATGGGGCTAGCGGGCGTCAAGAGACCCAGTACTTC
TRBV27,TRBJ1-2,TRBD1,-,CASKGAQVYGYTF,TGTGCCAGCAAGGGGGCGCAGGTCTATGGCTACACCTTC
TRBV7-3,TRBJ1-5,TRBD1,-,CASSSSQRTGGHHWSNQPQHF,TGTGCCAGCAGCTCGAGTCAGAGGACAGGGGGACACCATTGGAGCAATCAGCCCCAGCATTTT
TRBV30,TRBJ2-3,TRBD2,once,CAEAGEGEFDTQYF,TGTGCCGAAGCGGGAGAAGGCGAATTTGATACGCAGTATTTT
TRBV7-8,TRBJ2-5,-,-,CASSLPTGIETQYF,TGTGCCAGCAGCTTACCGACAGGTATCGAGACCCAGTACTTC
TRBV9,TRBJ2-3,TRBD2,-,CASSGTSGGARNTQYF,TGTGCCAGCAGCGGGACTAGCGGGGGGGCCAGGAATACGCAGTATTTT
TRBV7-2,TRBJ2-2,-,-,CASSPTGPTGELFF,TGTGCCAGCAGCCCGACAGGCCCCACCGGGGAGCTGTTTTTT
TRBV11-2,TRBJ2-2,TRBD2,-,CASRNIAGGAGTGELFF,TGTGCCAGCAGAAATATAGCGGGGGGCGCGGGCACCGGGGAGCTGTTTTTT
TRBV10-3,TRBJ1-4,-,-,CAITGGGANEKLFF,TGTGCCATCACCGGTGGGGGGGCTAATGAAAAACTGTTTTTT
TRBV5-1,TRBJ1-2,TRBD1,once,CASSSLTGGDYGYTF,TGCGCCAGCAGCTCACTGACAGGGGGCGATTATGGCTACACCTTC
TRBV9,TRBJ2-5,TRBD2,-,CASSVGAGAQETQYF,TGTGCCAGCAGCGTAGGAGCGGGGGCCCAAGAGACCCAGTACTTC
TRBV7-9,TRBJ1-5,TRBD1,few,CASSSSTGLRNQPQHF,TGTGCCAGCAGCTCCTCGACAGGGTTGCGCAATCAGCCCCAGCATTTT
TRBV12-3/TRBV12-4,TRBJ1-2,TRBD1,-,CASSLADRDYTF,TGTGCCAGCAGTTTAGCGGACAGGGACTACACCTTC
TRBV4-2,TRBJ2-2,TRBD2,once,CASSLRLAGGSNTGELFF,TGTGCCAGCAGCTTAAGACTAGCGGGGGGTTCGAACACCGGGGAGCTGTTTTTT
TRBV7-3,TRBJ2-1,-,-,CASSPTSGSYNEQFF,TGTGCCAGCAGCCCCACCTCGGGCTCCTACAATGAGCAGTTCTTC
TRBV15,TRBJ1-5,-,-,CATSRDLANQPQHF,TGTGCCACCAGCAGAGATCTGGCAAATCAGCCCCAGCATTTT
TRBV19,TRBJ2-3,TRBD2,-,CASQPMRGVRQADTQYF,TGTGCCAGTCAACCTATGCGGGGGGTTAGACAGGCAGATACGCAGTATTTT
TRBV30,TRBJ2-2,-,-,CAWRQNTGELFF,TGTGCCTGGCGACAGAACACCGGGGAGCTGTTTTTT
TRBV2,TRBJ2-7,-,-,CASSEGGPGSSYEQYF,TGTGCCAGCAGTGAAGGCGGGCCGGGCAGCTCCTACGAGCAGTACTTC
TRBV2,TRBJ1-6,TRBD1,-,CARGQYNSPLHF,TGTGCCAGGGGACAGTATAATTCACCCCTCCACTTT
TRBV7-2,TRBJ2-3,TRBD2,once,CASSLYQLALLADTQYF,TGTGCCAGCAGCCTGTACCAACTAGCGCTATTGGCAGATACGCAGTATTTT
TRBV29-1,TRBJ1-5,-,-,CSVEVLDGAQHF,TGCAGCGTTGAAGTCCTCGACGGAGCCCAGCATTTT
TRBV15,TRBJ1-1,-,-,CATSVQGGVNTEAFF,TGTGCCACCAGCGTTCAAGGGGGAGTGAACACTGAAGCTTTCTTT
TRBV15,TRBJ2-4,-,-,CATSTPGLTKNIQYF,TGTGCCACCAGCACCCCAGGGCTCACCAAAAACATTCAGTACTTC
TRBV9,TRBJ2-7,TRBD2,-,CASSAAGTSGGPSYEQYF,TGTGCCAGCAGCGCTGCCGGGACTAGCGGGGGCCCTTCCTACGAGCAGTACTTC
TRBV28,TRBJ1-2,-,-,CASSLGGNGYTF,TGTGCCAGCAGTTTAGGAGGAAATGGCTACACCTTC
TRBV11-2,TRBJ2-5,-,-,CASSSLIAPAQYF,TGTGCCAGCAGCTCTTTAATAGCTCCGGCCCAGTACTTC
TRBV4-1,TRBJ2-5,-,-,CASSQGGGALQETQYF,TGCGCCAGCAGCCAAGGAGGGGGGGCCCTCCAAGAGACCCAGTACTTC
TRBV3-1/TRBV3-2,TRBJ2-1,TRBD1,-,CASSPGTGGYNEQFF,TGTGCCAGCAGCCCCGGGACAGGGGGATACAATGAGCAGTTCTTC
TRBV30,TRBJ1-1,TRBD1,-,CAWTSGQVGGGTEAFF,TGTGCCTGGACCTCGGGACAGGTGGGAGGGGGCACTGAAGCTTTCTTT
TRBV7-9,TRBJ2-5,TRBD2,once,CASSSSGTSGVQETQYF,TGTGCCAGCAGCTCGTCCGGTACTAGCGGAGTGCAAGAGACCCAGTACTTC
TRBV7-9,TRBJ2-6,TRBD1,-,CASSFLRQGYLGANVLTF,TGTGCCAGCAGCTTCCTACGACAGGGCTACCTTGGGGCCAACGTCCTGACTTTC
TRBV9,TRBJ1-6,-,-,CASQSSYNSPLHF,TGTGCCAGTCAGTCCTCCTATAATTCACCCCTCCACTTT